A single T cell receptor (beta chain) is shown here with its context. Its matching antigen is unknown. Germline CDR1 reads DFQATT; CDR2 reads SNEGSKA (reference sequence). The CDR3 has 11 residues. No DNA is given; TCRdb re-called the 5' RACE reads and lists each CDR3 protein once. The repertoire shows about 460,000 distinct CDR3 sequences; the top ten hold roughly 1.4%. The entry originates in a study of T cells expressing NK-cell markers. Background on the study: The TCR beta repertoires originated in sorted CD3+CD56+NKG2C+, CD3+CD56+NKG2C- and CD3+CD56-NKG2C+ T cells.

Points from the study as a whole: In a group of about six donors, dominant NKG2C+ clonotypes represented about 1.0-7.5% of CD8+ T cells.

The rearrangement uses TRBV20-1 and TRBJ1-1; absent DNA, TCRdb's TRBD1 call cannot be checked. Sequencing input: blood T cells: a sorted CD56 or NKG2C T cell subset, CD4+ or CD8+ T cells, or bulk PBMC T cells (not recorded which). The TCR comes from a woman in her 50s in good health. CDR3 residues: CSAKGGQGNFF.